This TCR beta chain originates from a study of Graves' ophthalmopathy and Graves' hyperthyroidism. The study's findings and limits: Also, most clonotypes expanded in the thyroid above 0.001 frequency appeared in blood.

Using RNA transcripts, the TCR beta CDR3 regions were amplified. The authors performed first-round RT-PCR with HTBI primers and then a second-round multiplex PCR. TCRdb used MiXCR to reprocess the multiplex PCR reads, holding one entry per CDR3 protein. This repertoire shows around 40,000 distinct CDR3 sequences, around 52% found once; its top ten account for around 19%. For donors with ophthalmopathy, the disease showed moderate-to-severe activity, reached CAS ≥3 and NOSPECS ≥4, and had lasted under 3 months. Orbital computed tomography, thyroid ultrasound, TRAb, serum thyroxine and clinical symptoms formed the basis of diagnosis. The PBMCs used were ones drawn from over 9.5 ml of fresh peripheral blood. A remark on this clonotype: Its antigen remains unknown.

CDR1 and CDR2 (germline): SGHDN, FVKESK. Germline trimming cut 4 bases from V and 3 bases from J; bases unmatched to any gene: 3. The CDR3 length is 14 residues. V is TRBV14 and J is TRBJ2-7; TRBD2 agrees at 10 bases. The origin of this receptor is an adult man with Graves' ophthalmopathy. The sequenced material came from peripheral blood. CDR3 nucleotide sequence: TGTGCCAGCAGCCGGGGACTAGCGAACTACGAGCAGTACTTC. Amino acids: CASSRGLANYEQYF. Using reference TRBV14 and TRBJ2-7 for the parts outside the CDR3, the full variable domain is EAGVTQFPSHSVIEKGQTVTLRCDPISGHDNLYWYRRVMGKEIKFLLHFVKESKQDESGMPNNRFLAERTGGTYSTLKVQPAELEDSGVYFCASSRGLANYEQYFGPGTRLTVT.